Sequencing of this T cell receptor beta chain was carried out in a study of blood T cell repertoires in COVID-19. Sequencing was performed with immunoSEQ multiplex PCR; in TCRdb, only in-frame clones are kept and a portion is missing. The data show under 300,000 clones, more than 65% seen once. Sequencing used PBMCs or T cells enriched from blood (not recorded which). The TCR comes from a man between 50 and 59 years old who had recovered from COVID-19.

The CDR3 spells CASSYSGTSGPNEQFF. As DNA, the CDR3 is TGTGCCAGCAGCTACTCCGGGACTAGCGGCCCCAATGAGCAGTTCTTC. The chain couples TRBV5-6 to TRBJ2-1; 11 bases line up with TRBD2. Trimming at V came to 3 bases and at J to 6 bases, leaving 8 bases not matched to a gene. This CDR3 has 16 residues. Per the germline V gene, CDR1 is SGHDT and CDR2 is YYEEEE.